This T cell receptor beta chain was found in a study of blood T cells in healthy people across ages. Study-wide results and limits: Older age went with lower TCR beta diversity per million T cells, in a roughly linear way. Naive CD4+ cells and diversity were both higher in long-lived donors than in aged donors. TCR beta diversity was tightly associated with the proportion of naive T cells.

About this clonotype: The target antigen is unknown. With a much larger clone just one base away, this may be a read error.

The CDR3 contains 14 residues. The V gene's germline CDR1 is MNHEY and CDR2 SVGAGI. A J-beta primer mix and a sample-barcoded 5' primer were used in a second PCR of about 7 to 12 cycles. Each cDNA molecule carried a tag from a template-switch adaptor that contained 12 random nucleotides. Each CDR3 protein is one row after TCRdb ran MiXCR on the 5' RACE reads. The sample comprises 1.5 million or so distinct CDR3 sequences, roughly 45% of which are singletons, and approximately 7.9% rests with the top ten. J is TRBJ2-7 and V is TRBV6-5, with 7 positions matching TRBD1. This receptor was taken from a woman aged 18-29 years in good health. The specimen sequenced was blood. CDR3 nucleotide sequence: TGTGCCAGCAGTTACTCGACAGGGTCCTGCGAGCAGTACTTC. Protein: CASSYSTGSCEQYF.